The T cell receptor beta chain described here comes from a study of identical twins. This CDR3 contains 17 residues. Germline V gene sequence: CDR1 KGHSH, CDR2 LQKENI. V lost 2 bases, J lost 2 bases, and 13 bases lay in between. TCRdb analysed the 5' RACE reads with MiXCR anew, one entry per CDR3 protein. The sample holds roughly 470,000 distinct CDR3 sequences, over 11% seen once. The data were also submitted as part of a second study, on yellow fever vaccine responses in identical twins.

The chain carries TRBV18 and TRBJ2-6, with D possibly being TRBD1 (6 bases). Sequencing was carried out using CD4+ T cells sorted from blood. The clonotype comes from a young woman in good health. Written as DNA, the CDR3 is TGTGCCAGCTCACCATACGGACAGTTGGCTGGGGCCAACGTCCTGACTTTC. Residues: CASSPYGQLAGANVLTF.